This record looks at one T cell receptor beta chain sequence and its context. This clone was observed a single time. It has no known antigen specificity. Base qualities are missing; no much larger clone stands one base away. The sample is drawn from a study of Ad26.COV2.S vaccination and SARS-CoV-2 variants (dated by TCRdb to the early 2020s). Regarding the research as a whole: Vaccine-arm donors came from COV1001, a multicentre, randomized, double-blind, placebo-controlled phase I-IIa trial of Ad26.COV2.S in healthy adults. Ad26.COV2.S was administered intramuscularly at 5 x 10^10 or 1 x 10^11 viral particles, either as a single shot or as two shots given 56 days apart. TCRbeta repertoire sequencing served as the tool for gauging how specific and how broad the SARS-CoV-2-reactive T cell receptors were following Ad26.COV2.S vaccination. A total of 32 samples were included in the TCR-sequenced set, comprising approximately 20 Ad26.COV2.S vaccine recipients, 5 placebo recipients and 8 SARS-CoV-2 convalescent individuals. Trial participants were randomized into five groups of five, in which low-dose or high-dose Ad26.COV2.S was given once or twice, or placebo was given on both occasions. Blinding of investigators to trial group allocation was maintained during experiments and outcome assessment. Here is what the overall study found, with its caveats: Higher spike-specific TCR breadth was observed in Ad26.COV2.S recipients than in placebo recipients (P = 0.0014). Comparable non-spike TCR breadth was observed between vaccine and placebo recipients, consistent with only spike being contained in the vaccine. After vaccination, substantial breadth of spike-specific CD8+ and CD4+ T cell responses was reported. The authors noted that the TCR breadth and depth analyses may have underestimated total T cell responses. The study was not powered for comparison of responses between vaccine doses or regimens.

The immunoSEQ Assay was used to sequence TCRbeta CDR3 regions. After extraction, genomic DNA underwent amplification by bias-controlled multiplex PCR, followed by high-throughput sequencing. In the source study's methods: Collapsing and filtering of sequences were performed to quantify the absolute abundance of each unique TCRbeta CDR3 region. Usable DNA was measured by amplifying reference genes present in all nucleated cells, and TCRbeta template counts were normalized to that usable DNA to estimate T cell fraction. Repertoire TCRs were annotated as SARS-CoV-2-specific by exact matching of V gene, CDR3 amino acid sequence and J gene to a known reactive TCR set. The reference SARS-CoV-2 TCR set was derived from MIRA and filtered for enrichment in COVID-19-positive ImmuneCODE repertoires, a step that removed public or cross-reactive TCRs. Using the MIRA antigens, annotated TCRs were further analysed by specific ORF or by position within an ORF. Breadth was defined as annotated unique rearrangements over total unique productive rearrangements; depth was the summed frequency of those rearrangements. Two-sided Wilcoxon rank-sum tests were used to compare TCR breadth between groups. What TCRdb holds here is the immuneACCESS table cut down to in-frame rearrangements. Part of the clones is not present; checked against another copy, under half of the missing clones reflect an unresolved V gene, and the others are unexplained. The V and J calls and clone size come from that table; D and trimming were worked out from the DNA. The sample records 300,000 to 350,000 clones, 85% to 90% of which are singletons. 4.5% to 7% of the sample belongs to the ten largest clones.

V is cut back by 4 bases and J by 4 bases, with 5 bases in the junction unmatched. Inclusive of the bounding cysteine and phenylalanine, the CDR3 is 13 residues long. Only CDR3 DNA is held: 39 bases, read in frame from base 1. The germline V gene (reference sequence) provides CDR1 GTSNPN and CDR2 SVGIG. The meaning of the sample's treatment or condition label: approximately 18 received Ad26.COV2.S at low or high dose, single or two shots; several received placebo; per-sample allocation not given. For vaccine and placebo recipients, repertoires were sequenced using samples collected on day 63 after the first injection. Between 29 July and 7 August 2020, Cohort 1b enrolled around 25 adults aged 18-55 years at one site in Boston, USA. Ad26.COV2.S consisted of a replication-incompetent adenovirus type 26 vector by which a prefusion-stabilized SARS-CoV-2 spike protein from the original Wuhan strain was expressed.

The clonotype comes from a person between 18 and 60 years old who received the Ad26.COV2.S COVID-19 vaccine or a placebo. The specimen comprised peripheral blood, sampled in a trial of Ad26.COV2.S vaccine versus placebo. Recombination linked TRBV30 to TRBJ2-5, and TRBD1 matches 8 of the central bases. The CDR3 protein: CAWNTGTGETQYF. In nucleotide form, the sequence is TGTGCCTGGAACACCGGGACAGGAGAGACCCAGTACTTC.